The rows below give T cell receptor beta chains drawn from one sample of a study of beta chain features in type 1 diabetes. Profiling relied on immunoSEQ multiplex PCR, and the TCRdb table lists in-frame clones only, not all of them. The repertoire consists of under 550,000 clones, with roughly 11% occurring once and the leading ten covering around 0.05%. The source material was naive CD4+ T cells from blood. Every receptor here comes from a woman aged 18-29 years in good health. Each CDR3 is given with its conserved first and last residue. Fields, in order: D gene, J gene, V gene, clone size, CDR3 protein, CDR3 DNA. The D gene is left open where the match is weak. Clone size is not always given. Where it is, it says once, few, many or a class for expanded clones.

>TRBD1|TRBJ2-1|TRBV9|-
CASSPRTGGNEQFF
TGTGCCAGCAGCCCCAGGACAGGAGGAAATGAGCAGTTCTTC
>-|TRBJ1-3|TRBV29-1|many
CSAGTSGNTIYF
TGCAGCGCAGGGACCTCTGGAAACACCATATATTTT
>-|TRBJ2-5|TRBV7-2|-
CASSLSRVGFETQYF
TGTGCCAGCAGCTTAAGCAGGGTTGGATTCGAGACCCAGTACTTC
>-|TRBJ2-3|TRBV4-1|few
CASSKGPGEGTDTQYF
TGCGCCAGCAGCAAGGGCCCGGGGGAAGGCACAGATACGCAGTATTTT
>-|TRBJ1-6|TRBV7-8|few
CASSTQTGGPLHF
TGTGCCAGCAGCACCCAAACGGGTGGGCCCCTCCACTTT
>TRBD1|TRBJ2-1|TRBV19|few
CASSIIGQGANNEQFF
TGTGCCAGTAGTATTATAGGGCAGGGGGCAAACAATGAGCAGTTCTTC
>-|TRBJ1-1|TRBV9|-
CATARQMNTEAFF
TGTGCCACCGCGCGGCAGATGAACACTGAAGCTTTCTTT
>-|TRBJ2-5|TRBV7-2|-
CASSFNEQETQYF
TGTGCCAGCAGCTTCAACGAGCAAGAGACCCAGTACTTC
>-|TRBJ2-3|TRBV11-2|-
CASSLVPGALADTQYF
TGTGCCAGCAGCTTAGTGCCGGGGGCCCTGGCAGATACGCAGTATTTT
>-|TRBJ2-5|TRBV27|few
CASSLLRRETQYF
TGTGCCAGCAGTTTACTCAGGAGGGAGACCCAGTACTTC
>-|TRBJ1-1|TRBV10-3|-
CAISQSTALNTEAFF
TGTGCCATCAGTCAATCGACAGCCCTGAACACTGAAGCTTTCTTT
>TRBD1|TRBJ2-1|TRBV25-1|-
CASSYTGVRQFF
TGTGCCAGCAGTTACACAGGGGTGCGGCAGTTCTTC
>TRBD1|TRBJ2-7|TRBV14|-
CASSDAGTGRDEQYF
TGTGCCAGCAGCGATGCCGGGACAGGGAGAGACGAGCAGTACTTC
>-|TRBJ2-1|TRBV7-9|-
CASVPRSNNEQFF
TGTGCCAGCGTTCCCCGGTCTAACAATGAGCAGTTCTTC
>TRBD2|TRBJ2-1|TRBV19|few
CASNDAGTSGHNEQFF
TGTGCCAGTAACGATGCCGGGACTAGCGGACACAATGAGCAGTTCTTC
>-|TRBJ2-2|TRBV19|few
CASSQWGISNTGELFF
TGTGCCAGTAGCCAATGGGGGATTTCGAACACCGGGGAGCTGTTTTTT
>-|TRBJ1-2|TRBV29-1|-
CSVELFGRQPFYYGYTF
TGCAGCGTTGAGCTATTCGGGAGACAGCCTTTCTACTATGGCTACACCTTC
>-|TRBJ1-1|TRBV27|few
CASSPFGRRGTEAFF
TGTGCCAGCAGCCCCTTTGGGCGCAGAGGGACTGAAGCTTTCTTT
>TRBD2|TRBJ2-3|TRBV4-3|few
CASSQEASGSTDTQYF
TGCGCCAGCAGCCAAGAGGCTAGCGGTAGCACAGATACGCAGTATTTT
>-|TRBJ1-3|TRBV5-1|-
CASSFRPDSGNTIYF
TGCGCCAGCAGCTTTCGACCTGACTCTGGAAACACCATATATTTT
>-|TRBJ1-5|TRBV4-3|-
CASSQDRSVRGQPQHF
TGCGCCAGCAGCCAAGATAGGTCGGTTAGAGGCCAGCCCCAGCATTTT
>TRBD2|TRBJ2-1|TRBV14|-
CASSLPGLAVVWQFF
TGTGCCAGCAGCTTACCGGGACTAGCGGTGGTTTGGCAGTTCTTC
>-|TRBJ1-5|TRBV5-1|-
CASSLGAGSNQPQHF
TGCGCCAGCAGCTTGGGGGCCGGTAGCAATCAGCCCCAGCATTTT
>TRBD2|TRBJ2-1|TRBV5-1|few
CASSPGLAAQTDNEQFF
TGCGCCAGCAGCCCCGGACTAGCGGCGCAGACTGACAATGAGCAGTTCTTC
>-|TRBJ2-1|TRBV27|few
CASSLRGNSYNEQFF
TGTGCCAGCAGTCTCCGGGGGAACTCCTACAATGAGCAGTTCTTC
>-|TRBJ2-5|TRBV18|-
CASSPVPGQETQYF
TGTGCCAGCTCACCCGTCCCGGGACAAGAGACCCAGTACTTC